Sequencing of this TCR beta chain was carried out in a study of regulatory T cells in long-lasting Graves disease. Assembly of TCR beta libraries relied on iRepertoire HTBI primers together with Arm-PCR of CDR3 regions. TCRdb ran MiXCR on the multiplex PCR reads and lists one entry per CDR3 protein. This table has some 370,000 distinct CDR3 sequences, roughly 20% appearing once. As to time point: persistent/refractory GD, antithyroid drugs over 5 years with positive TRAb. Construction of the TCR library relied on RNA isolated from PBMCs. This CDR3 region has 13 residues. V lost 8 bases and J lost 2, with 12 bases in between. Germline V lookup: CDR1 ENHRY, CDR2 SYGVKD.

This TCR derives from a female donor with Graves disease. V gene TRBV10-3 combines with J gene TRBJ1-2; D is unclear. The sequenced sample was peripheral blood mononuclear cells (PBMCs), obtained when the disease was refractory, from a patient treated with antithyroid drugs. Here the CDR3 DNA reads TGTGCCATCGGGCCCGGGGTCAACTATGGCTACACCTTC. Protein product: CAIGPGVNYGYTF.